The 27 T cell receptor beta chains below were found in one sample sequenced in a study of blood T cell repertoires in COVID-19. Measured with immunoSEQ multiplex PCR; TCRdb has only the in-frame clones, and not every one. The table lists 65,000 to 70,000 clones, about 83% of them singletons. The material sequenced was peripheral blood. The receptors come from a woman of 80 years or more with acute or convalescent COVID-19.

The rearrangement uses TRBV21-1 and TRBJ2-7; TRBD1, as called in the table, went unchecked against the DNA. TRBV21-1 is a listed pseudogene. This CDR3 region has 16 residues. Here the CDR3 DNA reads TGTGCCAGCAGCATTCCGGGACAGGGGGCGTGGGACGAGCAGTACTTC. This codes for CASSIPGQGAWDEQYF.

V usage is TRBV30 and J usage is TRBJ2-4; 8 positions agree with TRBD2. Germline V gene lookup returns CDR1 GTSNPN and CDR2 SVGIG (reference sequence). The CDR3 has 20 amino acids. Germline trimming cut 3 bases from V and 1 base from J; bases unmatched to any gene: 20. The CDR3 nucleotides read TGTGCCTGGAGCCCTTTTCTGGGACTAGTGGGGTTTGGGGCCAAAAACATTCAGTACTTC. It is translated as CAWSPFLGLVGFGAKNIQYF.

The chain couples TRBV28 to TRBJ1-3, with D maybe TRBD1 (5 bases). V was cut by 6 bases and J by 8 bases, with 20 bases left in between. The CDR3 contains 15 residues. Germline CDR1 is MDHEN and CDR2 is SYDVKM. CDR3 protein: CASSLRGGFGYTIYF. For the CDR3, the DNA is TGTGCCAGCAGCCTCCGGGGGGGTTTCGGGTACACCATATATTTT.

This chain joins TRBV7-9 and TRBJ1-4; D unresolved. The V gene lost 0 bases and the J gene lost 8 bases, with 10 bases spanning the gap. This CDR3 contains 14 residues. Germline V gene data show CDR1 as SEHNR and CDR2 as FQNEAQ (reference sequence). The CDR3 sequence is CASSLAGSGEKLFF. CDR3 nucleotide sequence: TGTGCCAGCAGCTTAGCGGGGTCGGGGGAAAAACTGTTTTTT.

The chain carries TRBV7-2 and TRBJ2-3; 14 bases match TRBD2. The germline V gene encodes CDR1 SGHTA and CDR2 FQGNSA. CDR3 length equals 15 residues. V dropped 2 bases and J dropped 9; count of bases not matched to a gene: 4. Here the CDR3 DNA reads TGTGCCAGCAGCTTACGGACTAGCGGGGGGTTCACGCAGTATTTT. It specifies CASSLRTSGGFTQYF.

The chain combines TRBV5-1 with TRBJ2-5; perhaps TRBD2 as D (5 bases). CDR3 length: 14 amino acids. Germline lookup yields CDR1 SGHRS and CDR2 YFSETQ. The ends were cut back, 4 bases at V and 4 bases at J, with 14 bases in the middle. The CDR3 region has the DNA TGCGCCAGCAGCGAGAGACTACCAGGAGAGACCCAGTACTTC. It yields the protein CASSERLPGETQYF.

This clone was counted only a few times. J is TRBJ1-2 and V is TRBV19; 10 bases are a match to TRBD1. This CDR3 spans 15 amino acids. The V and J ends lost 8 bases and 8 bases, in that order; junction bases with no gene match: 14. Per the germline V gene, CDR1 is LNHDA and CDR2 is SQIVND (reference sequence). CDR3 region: CASSNTGQGSGGYTF. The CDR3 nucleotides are TGTGCCAGTTCCAATACGGGACAGGGGAGTGGCGGCTACACCTTC.

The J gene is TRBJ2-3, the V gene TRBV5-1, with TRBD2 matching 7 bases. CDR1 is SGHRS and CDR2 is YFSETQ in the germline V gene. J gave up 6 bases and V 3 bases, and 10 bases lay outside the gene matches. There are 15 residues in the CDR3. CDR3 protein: CASSSRGVVGDTQYF. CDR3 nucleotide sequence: TGCGCCAGCAGCTCCCGGGGGGTAGTCGGCGATACGCAGTATTTT.

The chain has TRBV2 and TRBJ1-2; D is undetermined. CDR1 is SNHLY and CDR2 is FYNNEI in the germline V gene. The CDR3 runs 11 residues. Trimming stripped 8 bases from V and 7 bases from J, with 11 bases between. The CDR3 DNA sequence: TGTGCCAGCGGGCCACTTACTGGCTACACCTTC. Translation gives CASGPLTGYTF.

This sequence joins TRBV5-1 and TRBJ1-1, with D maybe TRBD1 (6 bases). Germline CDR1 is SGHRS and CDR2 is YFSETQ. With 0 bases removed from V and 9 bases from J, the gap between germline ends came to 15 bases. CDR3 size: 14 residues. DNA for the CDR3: TGCGCCAGCAGCTTGGAACGACAGGCGCAGAAAGCTTTCTTT. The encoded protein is CASSLERQAQKAFF.

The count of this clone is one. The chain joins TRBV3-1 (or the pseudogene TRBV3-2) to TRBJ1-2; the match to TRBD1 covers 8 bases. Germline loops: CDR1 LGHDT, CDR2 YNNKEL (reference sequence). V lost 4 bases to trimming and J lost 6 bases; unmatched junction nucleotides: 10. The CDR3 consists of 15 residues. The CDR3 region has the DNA TGTGCCAGCAGCCCCTCGCGACAGGGGCTCGATGGCTACACCTTC. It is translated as CASSPSRQGLDGYTF.

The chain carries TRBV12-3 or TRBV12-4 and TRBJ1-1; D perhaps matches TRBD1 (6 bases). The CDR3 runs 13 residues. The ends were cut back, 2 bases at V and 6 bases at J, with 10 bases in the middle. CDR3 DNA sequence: TGTGCCAGCAGTTTAAGGGGGATCTCTGAAGCTTTCTTT. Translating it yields CASSLRGISEAFF.

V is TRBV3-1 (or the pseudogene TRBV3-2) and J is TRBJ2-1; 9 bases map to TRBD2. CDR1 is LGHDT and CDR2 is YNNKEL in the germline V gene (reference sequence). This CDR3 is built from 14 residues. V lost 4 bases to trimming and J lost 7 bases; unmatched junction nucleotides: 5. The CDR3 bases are TGTGCCAGCAGCCGGACTAGCGCCTGGAATGAGCAGTTCTTC. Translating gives CASSRTSAWNEQFF.

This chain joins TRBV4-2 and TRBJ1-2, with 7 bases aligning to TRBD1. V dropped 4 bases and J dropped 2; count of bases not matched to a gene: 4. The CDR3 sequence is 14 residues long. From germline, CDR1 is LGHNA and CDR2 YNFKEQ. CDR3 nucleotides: TGTGCCAGCAGCCGGCAACAGGGGAACTATGGCTACACCTTC. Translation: CASSRQQGNYGYTF.

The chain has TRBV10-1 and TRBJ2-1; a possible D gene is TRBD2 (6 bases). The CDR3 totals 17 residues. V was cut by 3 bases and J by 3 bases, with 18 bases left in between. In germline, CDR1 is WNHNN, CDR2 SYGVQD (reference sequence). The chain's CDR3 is CASSDPRGPKGYNEQFF. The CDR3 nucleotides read TGCGCCAGCAGTGATCCGCGGGGACCCAAGGGCTACAATGAGCAGTTCTTC.

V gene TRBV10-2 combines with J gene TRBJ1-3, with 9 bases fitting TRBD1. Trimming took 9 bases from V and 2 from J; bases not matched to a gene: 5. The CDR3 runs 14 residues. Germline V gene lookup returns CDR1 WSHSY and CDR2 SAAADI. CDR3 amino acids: CASTRTGAGNTIYF. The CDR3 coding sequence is TGCGCCAGTACCCGGACAGGGGCTGGAAACACCATATATTTT.

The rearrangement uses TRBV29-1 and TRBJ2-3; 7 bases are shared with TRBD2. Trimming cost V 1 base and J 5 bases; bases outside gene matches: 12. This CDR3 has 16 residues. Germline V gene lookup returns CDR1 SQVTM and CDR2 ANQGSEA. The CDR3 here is CSVEGQRGVAIDTQYF. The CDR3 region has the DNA TGCAGCGTTGAAGGCCAACGGGGGGTAGCCATAGATACGCAGTATTTT.

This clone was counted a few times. CDR3 in amino acids: CASRYGTGGGEQYF. The CDR3 nucleotides read TGTGCCAGCAGATACGGGACAGGGGGCGGAGAGCAGTACTTC. The chain has TRBV11-2 and TRBJ2-7, with 12 bases identical to TRBD1. V trimming: 6 bases; J trimming: 7 bases; junction bases outside the gene matches: 7. The germline V gene has CDR1 SGHAT and CDR2 FQNNGV. This CDR3 is built from 14 residues.

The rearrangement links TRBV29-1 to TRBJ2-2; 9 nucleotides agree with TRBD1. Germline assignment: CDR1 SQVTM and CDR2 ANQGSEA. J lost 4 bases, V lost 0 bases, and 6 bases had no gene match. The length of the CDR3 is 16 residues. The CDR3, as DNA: TGCAGCGTTGAAGATTGGGGACAGGGCTTCACCGGGGAGCTGTTTTTT. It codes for CSVEDWGQGFTGELFF.

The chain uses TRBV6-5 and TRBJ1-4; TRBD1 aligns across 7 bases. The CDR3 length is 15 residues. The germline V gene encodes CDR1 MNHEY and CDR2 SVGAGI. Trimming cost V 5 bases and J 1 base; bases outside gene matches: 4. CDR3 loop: CASSTGVRTNEKLFF. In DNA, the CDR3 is TGTGCCAGCAGTACAGGGGTGCGAACTAATGAAAAACTGTTTTTT.

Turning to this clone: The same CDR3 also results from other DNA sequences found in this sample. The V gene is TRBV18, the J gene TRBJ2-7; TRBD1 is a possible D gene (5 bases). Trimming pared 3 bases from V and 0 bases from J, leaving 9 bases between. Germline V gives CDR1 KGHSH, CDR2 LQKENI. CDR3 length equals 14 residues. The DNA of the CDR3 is TGTGCCAGCTCACCCCAGGGTAGCTCCTACGAGCAGTACTTC. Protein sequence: CASSPQGSSYEQYF.

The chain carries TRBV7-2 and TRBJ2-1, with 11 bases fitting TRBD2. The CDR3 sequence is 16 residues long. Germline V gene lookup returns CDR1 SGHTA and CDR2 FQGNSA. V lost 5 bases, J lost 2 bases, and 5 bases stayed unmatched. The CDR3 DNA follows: TGTGCCAGCAGCCTGACTAGCGGGGACCCCTACAATGAGCAGTTCTTC. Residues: CASSLTSGDPYNEQFF.

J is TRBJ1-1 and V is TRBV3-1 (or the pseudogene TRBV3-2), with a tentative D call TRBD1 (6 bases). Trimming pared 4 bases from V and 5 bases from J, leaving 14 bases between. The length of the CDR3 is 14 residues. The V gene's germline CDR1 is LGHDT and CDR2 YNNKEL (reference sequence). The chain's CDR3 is CASSRQQGGTEAFF. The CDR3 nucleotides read TGTGCCAGCAGCCGCCAACAGGGTGGGACTGAAGCTTTCTTT.

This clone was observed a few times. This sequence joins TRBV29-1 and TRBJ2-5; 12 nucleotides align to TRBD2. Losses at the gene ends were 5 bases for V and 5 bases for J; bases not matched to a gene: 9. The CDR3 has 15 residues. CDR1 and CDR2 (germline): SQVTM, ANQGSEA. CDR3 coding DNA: TGCAGCGTTACGACTAGCGGGGGAATGGTCGAGACCCAGTACTTC. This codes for CSVTTSGGMVETQYF.

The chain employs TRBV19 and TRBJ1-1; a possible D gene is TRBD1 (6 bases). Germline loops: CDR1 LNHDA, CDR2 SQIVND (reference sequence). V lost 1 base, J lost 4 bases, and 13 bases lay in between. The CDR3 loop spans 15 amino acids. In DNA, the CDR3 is TGTGCCAGTAGTATAGTAGGGGGATGGCCCACTGAAGCTTTCTTT. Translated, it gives CASSIVGGWPTEAFF.

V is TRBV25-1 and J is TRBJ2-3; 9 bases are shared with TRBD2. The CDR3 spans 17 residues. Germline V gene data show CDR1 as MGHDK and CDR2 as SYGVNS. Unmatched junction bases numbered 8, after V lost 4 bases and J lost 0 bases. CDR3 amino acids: CASSAFSGGPSTDTQYF. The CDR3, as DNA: TGTGCCAGCAGTGCCTTTAGCGGGGGCCCGAGCACAGATACGCAGTATTTT.

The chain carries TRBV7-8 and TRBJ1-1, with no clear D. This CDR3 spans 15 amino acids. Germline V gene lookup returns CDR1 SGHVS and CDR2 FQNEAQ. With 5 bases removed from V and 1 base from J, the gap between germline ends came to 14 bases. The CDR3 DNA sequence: TGTGCCAGCAGCCTTGCCGGCGGGCGGAACACTGAAGCTTTCTTT. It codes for CASSLAGGRNTEAFF.